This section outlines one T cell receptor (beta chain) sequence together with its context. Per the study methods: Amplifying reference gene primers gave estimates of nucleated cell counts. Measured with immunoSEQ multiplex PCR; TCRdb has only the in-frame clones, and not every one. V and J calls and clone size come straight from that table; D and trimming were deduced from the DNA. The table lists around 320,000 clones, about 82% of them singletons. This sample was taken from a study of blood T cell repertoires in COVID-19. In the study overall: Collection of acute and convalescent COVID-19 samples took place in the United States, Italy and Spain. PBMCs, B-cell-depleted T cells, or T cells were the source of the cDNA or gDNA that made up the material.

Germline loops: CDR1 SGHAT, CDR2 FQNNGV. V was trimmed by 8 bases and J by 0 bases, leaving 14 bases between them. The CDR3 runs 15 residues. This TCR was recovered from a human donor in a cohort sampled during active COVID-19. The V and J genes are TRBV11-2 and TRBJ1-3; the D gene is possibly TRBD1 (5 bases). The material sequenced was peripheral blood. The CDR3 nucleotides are TGTGCCAGCCGTCCGGGACTGACCTCTGGAAACACCATATATTTT. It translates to CASRPGLTSGNTIYF.